The text below deals with one T cell receptor (beta chain). Its cognate antigen is unknown. The record originates from a study of T cell responses to AZD1222 COVID-19 vaccine. General observations from the study: Every sample of the repertoires postdated the peak T cell response. The span of vaccine-associated CD4 TCRs extended across spike, with dominance at 160-218 and 743-854. Females outnumbered males among donors, who were mostly white British; clonal diversity was possibly underestimated.

Produced via immunoSEQ multiplex PCR; TCRdb's table is partial and in-frame only. Here the sample spans 200,000 to 250,000 clones, roughly 91% being singletons. The sequenced sample was peripheral blood, obtained on day 0 of MenACWY control vaccination. The sequence came from an adult in good health.

The CDR3 protein is CASSHVPGTGNYGYTF. The DNA of the CDR3 is TGCGCCAGCAGCCATGTACCAGGGACAGGGAACTATGGCTACACCTTC. V gene TRBV4-3 combines with J gene TRBJ1-2; TRBD1 agrees at 9 bases. The CDR3 has 16 residues. V trimming: 3 bases; J trimming: 2 bases; junction bases outside the gene matches: 7. Germline V gene sequence: CDR1 LGHNA, CDR2 YSLEER.